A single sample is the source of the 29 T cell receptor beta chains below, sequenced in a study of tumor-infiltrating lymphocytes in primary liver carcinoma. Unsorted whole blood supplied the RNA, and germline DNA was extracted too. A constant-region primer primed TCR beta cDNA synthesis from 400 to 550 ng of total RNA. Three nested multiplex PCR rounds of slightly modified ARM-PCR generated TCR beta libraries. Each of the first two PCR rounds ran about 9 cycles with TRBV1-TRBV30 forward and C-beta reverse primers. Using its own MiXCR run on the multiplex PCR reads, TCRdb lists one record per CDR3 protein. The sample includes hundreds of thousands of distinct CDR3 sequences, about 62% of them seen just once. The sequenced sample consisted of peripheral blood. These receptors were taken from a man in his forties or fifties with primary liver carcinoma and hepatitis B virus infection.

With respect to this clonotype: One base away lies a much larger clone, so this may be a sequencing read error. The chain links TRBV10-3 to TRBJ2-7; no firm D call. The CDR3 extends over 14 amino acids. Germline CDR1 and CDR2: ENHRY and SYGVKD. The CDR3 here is CVISDLGISWEQYF. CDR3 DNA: TGTGTCATCAGTGACCTGGGTATATCGTGGGAGCAGTACTTC.

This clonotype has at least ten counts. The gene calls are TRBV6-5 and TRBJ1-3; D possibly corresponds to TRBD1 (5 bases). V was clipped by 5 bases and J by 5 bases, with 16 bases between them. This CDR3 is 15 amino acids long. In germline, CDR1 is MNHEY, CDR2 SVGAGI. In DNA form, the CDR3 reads TGTGCCAGCAGTCCCGGGCCCGGGGGGAGAAACACCATATATTTT. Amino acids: CASSPGPGGRNTIYF.

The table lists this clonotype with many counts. DNA of the CDR3: TGTGCCAGCAGCCTGACAGGGGTGATCACAGATACGCAGTATTTT. As protein: CASSLTGVITDTQYF. The rearrangement links TRBV6-1 to TRBJ2-3; 8 bases align to TRBD1. The ends lost 6 bases at V and 2 bases at J; junction bases unmatched: 7. Germline V CDR1 and CDR2: MNHNS, SASEGT. The CDR3 consists of 15 residues.

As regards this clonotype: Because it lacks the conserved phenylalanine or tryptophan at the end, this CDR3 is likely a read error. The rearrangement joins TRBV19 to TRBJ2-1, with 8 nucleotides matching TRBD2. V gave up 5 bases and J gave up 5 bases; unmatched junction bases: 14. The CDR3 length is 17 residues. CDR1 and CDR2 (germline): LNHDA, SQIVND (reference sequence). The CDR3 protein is CASSQQGSGRLNNEQFL. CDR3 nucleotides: TGTGCCAGTAGTCAACAGGGAAGCGGGAGACTCAACAATGAGCAGTTCCTC.

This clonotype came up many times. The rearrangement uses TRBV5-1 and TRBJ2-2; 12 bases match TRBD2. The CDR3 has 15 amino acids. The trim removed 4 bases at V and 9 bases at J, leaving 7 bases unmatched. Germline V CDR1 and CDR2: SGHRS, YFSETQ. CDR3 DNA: TGCGCCAGCAGCCTCGGGACTAGCGGGTACCGGGAGCTGTTTTTT. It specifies CASSLGTSGYRELFF.

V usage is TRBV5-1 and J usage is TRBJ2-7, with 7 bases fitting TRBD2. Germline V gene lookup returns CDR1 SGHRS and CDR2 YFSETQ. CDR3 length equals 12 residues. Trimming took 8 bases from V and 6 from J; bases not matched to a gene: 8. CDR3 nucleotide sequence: TGCGCCAGTCGTAGGGAGGGCGCCGAGCAGTACTTC. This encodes CASRREGAEQYF.

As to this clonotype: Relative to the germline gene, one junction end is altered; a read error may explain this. The CDR3 nucleotides are TGTGCCAGCAAATTTACAGGGTCCTACGAGCGGTACTTC. It yields the protein CASKFTGSYERYF. This chain joins TRBV11-2 and TRBJ2-7; D may be TRBD1 (6 bases). The length of the CDR3 is 13 residues. Germline-derived CDR1 and CDR2 are SGHAT and FQNNGV.

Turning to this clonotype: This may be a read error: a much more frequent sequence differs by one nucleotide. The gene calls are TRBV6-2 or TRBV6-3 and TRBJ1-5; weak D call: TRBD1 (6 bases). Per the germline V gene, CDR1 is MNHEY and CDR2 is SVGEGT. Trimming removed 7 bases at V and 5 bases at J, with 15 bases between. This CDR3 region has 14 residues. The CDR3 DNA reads TGTGCCAGCAATACCCGGGACACAGATCAGCCCCAGCATTTT. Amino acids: CASNTRDTDQPQHF.

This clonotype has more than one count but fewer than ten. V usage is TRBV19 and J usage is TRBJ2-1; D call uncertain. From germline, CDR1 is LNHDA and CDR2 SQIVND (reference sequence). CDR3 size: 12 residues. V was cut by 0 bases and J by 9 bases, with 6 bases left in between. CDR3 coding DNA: TGTGCCAGTAGTATAGAAGGGCGTGAGCAGTTCTTC. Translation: CASSIEGREQFF. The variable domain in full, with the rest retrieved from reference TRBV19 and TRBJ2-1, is DGGITQSPKYLFRKEGQNVTLSCEQNLNHDAMYWYRQDPGQGLRLIYYSQIVNDFQKGDIAEGYSVSREKKESFPLTVTSAQKNPTAFYLCASSIEGREQFFGPGTRLTVL.

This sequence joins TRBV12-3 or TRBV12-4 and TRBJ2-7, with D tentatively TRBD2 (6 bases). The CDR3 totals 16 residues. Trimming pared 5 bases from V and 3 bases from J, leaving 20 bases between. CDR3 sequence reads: CASSTRLVPPFYEQYF. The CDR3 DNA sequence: TGTGCCAGCAGTACCCGACTAGTCCCCCCCTTCTACGAGCAGTACTTC.

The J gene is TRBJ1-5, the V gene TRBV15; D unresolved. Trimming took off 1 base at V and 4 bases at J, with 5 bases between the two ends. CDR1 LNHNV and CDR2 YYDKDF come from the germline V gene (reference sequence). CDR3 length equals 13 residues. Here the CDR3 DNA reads TGTGCCACCAGCAGAGCGGGTAATCAGCCCCAGCATTTT. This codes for CATSRAGNQPQHF.

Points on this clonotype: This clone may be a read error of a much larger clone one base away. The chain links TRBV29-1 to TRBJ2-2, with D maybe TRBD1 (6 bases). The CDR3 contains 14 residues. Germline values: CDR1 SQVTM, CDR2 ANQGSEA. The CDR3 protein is CSGMATRGTGELVF. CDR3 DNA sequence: TGCAGCGGGATGGCCACCAGGGGCACCGGGGAGCTGGTTTTT.

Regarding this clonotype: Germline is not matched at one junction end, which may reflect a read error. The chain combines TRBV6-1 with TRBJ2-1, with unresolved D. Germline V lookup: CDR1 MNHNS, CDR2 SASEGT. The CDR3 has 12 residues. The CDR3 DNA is TGTGCCAGCAGATGGGCCGCCAATGTGCAGTTCTTC. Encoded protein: CASRWAANVQFF.

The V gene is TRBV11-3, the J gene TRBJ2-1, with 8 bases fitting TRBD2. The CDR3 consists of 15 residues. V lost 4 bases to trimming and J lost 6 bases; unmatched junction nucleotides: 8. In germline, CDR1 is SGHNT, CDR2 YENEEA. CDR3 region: CASSSTGGPPNEQFF. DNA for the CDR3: TGTGCCAGCAGCTCAACGGGAGGGCCCCCCAATGAGCAGTTCTTC. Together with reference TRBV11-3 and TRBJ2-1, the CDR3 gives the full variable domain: EAGVVQSPRYKIIEKKQPVAFWCNPISGHNTLYWYLQNLGQGPELLIRYENEEAVDDSQLPKDRFSAERLKGVDSTLKIQPAELGDSAVYLCASSSTGGPPNEQFFGPGTRLTVL.

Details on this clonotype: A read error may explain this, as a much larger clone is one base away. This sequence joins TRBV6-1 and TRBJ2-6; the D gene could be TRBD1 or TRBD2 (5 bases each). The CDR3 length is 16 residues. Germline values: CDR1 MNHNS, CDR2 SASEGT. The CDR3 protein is CASTPGSAPRANDLTF. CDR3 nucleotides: TGTGCCAGCACCCCTGGGAGTGCCCCCAGGGCCAACGACCTGACTTTC.

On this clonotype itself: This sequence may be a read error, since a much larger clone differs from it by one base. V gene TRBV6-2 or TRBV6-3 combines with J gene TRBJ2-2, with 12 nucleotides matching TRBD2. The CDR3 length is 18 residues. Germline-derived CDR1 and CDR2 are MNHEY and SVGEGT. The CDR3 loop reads CASRPRLAGVPNTWELFF. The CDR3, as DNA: TGTGCCAGCAGGCCCAGACTAGCGGGGGTACCGAACACCTGGGAGCTGTTTTTT.

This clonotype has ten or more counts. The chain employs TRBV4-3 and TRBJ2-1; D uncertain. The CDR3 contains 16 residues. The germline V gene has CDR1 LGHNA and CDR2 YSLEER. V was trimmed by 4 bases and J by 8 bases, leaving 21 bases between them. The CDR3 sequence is CASSRSLSATSHEQFF. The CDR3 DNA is TGCGCCAGCAGCCGCTCCCTCTCCGCGACCTCCCATGAGCAGTTCTTC.

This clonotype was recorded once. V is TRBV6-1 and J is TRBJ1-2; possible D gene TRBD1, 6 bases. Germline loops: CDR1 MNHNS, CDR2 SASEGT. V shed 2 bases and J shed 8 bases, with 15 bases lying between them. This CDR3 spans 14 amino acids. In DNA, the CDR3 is TGTGCCAGCAGTGAATTGACAGGAGGATACGGCTACACCTTC. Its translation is CASSELTGGYGYTF.

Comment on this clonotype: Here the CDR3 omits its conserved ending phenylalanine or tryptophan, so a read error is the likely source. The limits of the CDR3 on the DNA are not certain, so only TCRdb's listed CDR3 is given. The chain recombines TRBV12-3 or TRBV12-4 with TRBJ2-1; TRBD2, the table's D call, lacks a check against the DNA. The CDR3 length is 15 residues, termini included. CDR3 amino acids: CASSSTSGSSYEQFI.

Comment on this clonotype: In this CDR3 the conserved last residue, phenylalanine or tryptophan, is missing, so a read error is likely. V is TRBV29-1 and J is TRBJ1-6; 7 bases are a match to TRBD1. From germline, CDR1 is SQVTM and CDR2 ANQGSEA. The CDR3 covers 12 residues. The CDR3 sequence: CSVGGTGDDLHS. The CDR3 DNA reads TGTAGCGTTGGAGGTACAGGGGATGACCTCCACTCT.

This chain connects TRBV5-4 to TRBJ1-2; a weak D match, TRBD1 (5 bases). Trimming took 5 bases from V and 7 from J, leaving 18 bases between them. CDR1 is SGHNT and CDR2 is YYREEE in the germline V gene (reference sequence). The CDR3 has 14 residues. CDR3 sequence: CASSYPGDQGGYTF. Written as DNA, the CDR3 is TGTGCCAGCAGTTACCCCGGGGACCAAGGTGGCTACACCTTC. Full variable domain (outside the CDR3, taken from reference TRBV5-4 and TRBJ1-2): ETGVTQSPTHLIKTRGQQVTLRCSSQSGHNTVSWYQQALGQGPQFIFQYYREEENGRGNFPPRFSGLQFPNYSSELNVNALELDDSALYLCASSYPGDQGGYTFGSGTRLTVV.

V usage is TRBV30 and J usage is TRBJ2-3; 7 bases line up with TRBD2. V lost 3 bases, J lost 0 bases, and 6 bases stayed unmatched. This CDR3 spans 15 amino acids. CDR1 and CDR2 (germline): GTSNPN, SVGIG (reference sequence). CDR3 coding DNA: TGTGCCTGGAGGGGAGGGAGCGGGAGCACAGATACGCAGTATTTT. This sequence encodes CAWRGGSGSTDTQYF.

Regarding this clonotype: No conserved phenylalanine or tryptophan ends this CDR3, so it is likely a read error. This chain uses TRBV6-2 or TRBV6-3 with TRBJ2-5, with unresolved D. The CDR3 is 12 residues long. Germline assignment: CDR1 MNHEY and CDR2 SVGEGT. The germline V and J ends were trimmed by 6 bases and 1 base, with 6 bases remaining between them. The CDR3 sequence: CASSNSQETQYL. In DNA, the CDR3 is TGTGCCAGCAGCAACAGCCAAGAGACCCAGTACCTC.

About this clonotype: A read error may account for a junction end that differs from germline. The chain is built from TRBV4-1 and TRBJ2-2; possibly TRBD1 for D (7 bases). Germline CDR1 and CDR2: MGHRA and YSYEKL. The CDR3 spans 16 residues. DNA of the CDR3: TGCACCAGCAGCCAAGCCCAGGGGGGTAACATCGGGGAGCTGTTTTTT. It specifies CTSSQAQGGNIGELFF.

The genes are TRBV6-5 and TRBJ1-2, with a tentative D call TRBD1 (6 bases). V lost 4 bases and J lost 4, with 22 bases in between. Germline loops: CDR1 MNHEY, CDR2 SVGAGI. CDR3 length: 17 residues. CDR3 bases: TGTGCCAGCAGTTGCTCGACCCCCAGGGGTGGATTCTATGGCTACACCTTC. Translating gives CASSCSTPRGGFYGYTF.

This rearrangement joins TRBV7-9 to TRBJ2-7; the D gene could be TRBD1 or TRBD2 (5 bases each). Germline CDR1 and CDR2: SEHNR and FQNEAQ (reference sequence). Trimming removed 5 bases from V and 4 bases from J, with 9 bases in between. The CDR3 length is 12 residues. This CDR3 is CASSRGLYEQYF. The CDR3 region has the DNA TGTGCCAGCAGCCGGGGCCTTTACGAGCAGTACTTC.

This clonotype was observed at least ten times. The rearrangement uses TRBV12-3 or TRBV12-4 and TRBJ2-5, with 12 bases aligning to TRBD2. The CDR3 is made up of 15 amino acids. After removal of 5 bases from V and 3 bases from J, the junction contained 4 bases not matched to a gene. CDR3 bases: TGTGCCAGCAGTCTACGACTAGCGGGGGAAGAGACCCAGTACTTC. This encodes CASSLRLAGEETQYF.

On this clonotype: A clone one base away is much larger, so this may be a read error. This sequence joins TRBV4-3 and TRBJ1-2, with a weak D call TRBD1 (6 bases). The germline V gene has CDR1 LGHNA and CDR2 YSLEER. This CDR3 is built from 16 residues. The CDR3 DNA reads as TGCGCCAGCAGCCCATCCCCGGGGGGCGCTAACTATGGCTACATCTTC. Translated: CASSPSPGGANYGYIF.

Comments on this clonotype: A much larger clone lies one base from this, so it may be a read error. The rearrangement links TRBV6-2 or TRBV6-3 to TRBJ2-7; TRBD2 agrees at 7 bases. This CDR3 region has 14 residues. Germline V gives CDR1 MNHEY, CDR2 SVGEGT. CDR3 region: CASMGEGASPEQHF. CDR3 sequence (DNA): TGTGCCAGCATGGGGGAGGGAGCCTCCCCGGAGCAGCACTTC.